These 2 T cell receptor beta chains were sequenced from one sample in a study of neoadjuvant anti-PD-1 for oral cavity cancer. Sequenced by immunoSEQ multiplex PCR; TCRdb stores in-frame clones only, minus some. The sample records 65,000 to 70,000 clones, about 86% being singletons. Indicated time point: after neoadjuvant nivolumab, at surgical resection. The sample consisted of PBMCs, taken after nivolumab (anti-PD-1) treatment. These receptors came from a person aged 40 to 85 with oral cavity squamous cell carcinoma.

This chain uses TRBV16 with TRBJ1-1; 10 bases are a match to TRBD1. CDR3 length equals 14 residues. CDR1 and CDR2 from the germline V gene are KGHSY and FQNENV. The V and J ends lost 4 bases and 4 bases, in that order; junction bases with no gene match: 3. CDR3 amino acids: CASSLDRGTTEAFF. CDR3 bases: TGTGCCAGCAGCCTGGACAGGGGGACCACTGAAGCTTTCTTT.

The V gene is TRBV28, the J gene TRBJ2-7, with a weak D call TRBD2 (5 bases). There are 13 residues in the CDR3. Between the trimmed V and J ends, which lost 7 bases and 0 bases, there was a span of 10 bases. CDR1 is MDHEN and CDR2 is SYDVKM in the germline V gene. CDR3 sequence: CASTAGSSYEQYF. CDR3 nucleotide sequence: TGTGCCAGCACTGCGGGCAGCTCCTACGAGCAGTACTTC.